The following is a T cell receptor (beta chain) sequence with its context. Its binding antigen is unknown. No much larger clone is present one base from it, and per-base qualities are unavailable. Reading the germline V gene gives CDR1 SGHAT and CDR2 FQNNGV. V ends up 4 bases short and J 0 bases short, with an unmatched junction base count of 10. Taken from cysteine to phenylalanine, the CDR3 has 17 residues. Only the CDR3 DNA stays, 51 bases, in frame from base 1. Sequencing used an Illumina HiSeq 2500. Quantitative 5'-RACE with molecular barcodes was used to prepare TCR beta libraries. Under the source paper's analysis protocol: A new computational method, built on a probabilistic model of VDJ rearrangement, was used to identify disease-linked TCR variants. In-frame beta chains were kept once TCRdb had trimmed the public reads at Q25 with fastp and called clones with MiXCR. Here each entry gathers all rows of one CDR3 protein and keeps the most common genes and DNA. These V and J calls are TCRdb output, not the study's own analysis. Recorded for this sample are roughly 670,000 distinct CDR3 sequences; roughly 19% of them occurred a single time. The top ten clonotypes cover around a fifth of the sample.

The entry originates in a study of CD8 T cells in ankylosing spondylitis (dated by TCRdb to 2016 to 2017). About the investigation overall: T cell receptor beta repertoires were profiled in healthy donors and ankylosing spondylitis patients so that disease-linked TCR variants could be found. The full study cohort comprised around 23 ankylosing spondylitis patients and 110 or so healthy donors. Peripheral blood was sampled, and synovial fluid was also collected from ankylosing spondylitis patients. What the research found in general, with its limitations: Significant enrichment of the disease-linked clones was reported in matched synovial fluid samples from ankylosing spondylitis patients. Blood from ankylosing spondylitis patients appeared to be characterized by a TCR beta motif made up of eight highly homologous amino acid variants. The disease-linked clones showed a CD8+ phenotype and occurred at relatively low frequencies in peripheral blood. Some motif variants had previously been reported in the synovial fluid and blood of reactive arthritis patients, which suggests shared mechanisms of disease initiation.

The sequencing sample was made of blood, either unsorted or a sorted T cell fraction (not recorded which). This clonotype was obtained from a male donor with ankylosing spondylitis. In this chain, TRBV11-2 is recombined with TRBJ2-3, with 7 junctional bases fitting TRBD1. The CDR3: CASSSDRRLSSTDTQYF. The DNA reads TGTGCCAGCAGCTCGGACAGGAGACTGTCTAGCACAGATACGCAGTATTTT.